Below are 2 T cell receptor beta chains sequenced from a single sample in a study of vaccination effects on CD4 cells after COVID-19. Sequencing used immunoSEQ multiplex PCR; TCRdb keeps in-frame clones, though not all of them. The sample lists 45,000 to 50,000 clones, more than 75% seen once, with 10% to 15% in the top ten. No antigen is known for these receptors. CD4+ T cell isolation took place after more than eight days of culture. This specimen consisted of CD4+ T cells from PBMCs cultured without peptide, obtained before COVID-19 vaccination. These receptors originate from a human donor who had a prior SARS-CoV-2 infection.

The V gene is TRBV3-1 (or the pseudogene TRBV3-2), the J gene TRBJ2-1; possible D gene TRBD1, 5 bases. The germline CDR1 and CDR2 sequences are LGHDT and YNNKEL (reference sequence). This CDR3 has 12 residues. Trimming took off 4 bases at V and 10 bases at J, with 11 bases between the two ends. The CDR3 bases are TGTGCCAGCAGCCTCTCAGGGATCGAGCAGTTCTTC. Translating it yields CASSLSGIEQFF.

This clone was observed a single time. J is TRBJ2-5 and V is TRBV5-1, with TRBD2 matching 7 bases. The CDR3 sequence is 15 residues long. The junction had 6 bases not matched to a gene; V was cut back by 2 bases and J by 2 bases. The V gene's germline CDR1 is SGHRS and CDR2 YFSETQ. The CDR3 sequence: CASSFPGGGQETQYF. The DNA of the CDR3 is TGCGCCAGCAGCTTTCCGGGGGGAGGACAAGAGACCCAGTACTTC.